This T cell receptor (beta chain) emerged from a study of blood T cell repertoires in COVID-19. For the study at large: Sites in the United States, Italy and Spain provided acute and convalescent COVID-19 samples. The analysed material was cDNA or gDNA that came from T cells, B-cell-depleted T cells, or PBMCs.

Under the authors' procedure: By means of reference gene primer amplification, nucleated cell counts were estimated. Produced via immunoSEQ multiplex PCR; TCRdb's table is partial and in-frame only. V and J calls and clone size are as listed in that table; D and trimming were resolved from the DNA. The sample holds some 100,000 clones, 86% seen once. Germline V gene sequence: CDR1 SGHNT, CDR2 YENEEA. The J segment lost 7 bases and the V segment lost 3 bases, leaving 12 bases of the junction unmatched. This CDR3 region has 19 residues. Only one count was recorded for this clone. The chain is built from TRBV11-3 and TRBJ2-1; 16 bases line up with TRBD2. The source of this sequence is a man in his forties or fifties with acute or convalescent COVID-19. Sequencing input: peripheral blood. The CDR3 loop is CASSFKTGTSGRAGNEQFF. CDR3 DNA sequence: TGTGCCAGCAGCTTTAAAACCGGGACTAGCGGGAGGGCTGGAAATGAGCAGTTCTTC.